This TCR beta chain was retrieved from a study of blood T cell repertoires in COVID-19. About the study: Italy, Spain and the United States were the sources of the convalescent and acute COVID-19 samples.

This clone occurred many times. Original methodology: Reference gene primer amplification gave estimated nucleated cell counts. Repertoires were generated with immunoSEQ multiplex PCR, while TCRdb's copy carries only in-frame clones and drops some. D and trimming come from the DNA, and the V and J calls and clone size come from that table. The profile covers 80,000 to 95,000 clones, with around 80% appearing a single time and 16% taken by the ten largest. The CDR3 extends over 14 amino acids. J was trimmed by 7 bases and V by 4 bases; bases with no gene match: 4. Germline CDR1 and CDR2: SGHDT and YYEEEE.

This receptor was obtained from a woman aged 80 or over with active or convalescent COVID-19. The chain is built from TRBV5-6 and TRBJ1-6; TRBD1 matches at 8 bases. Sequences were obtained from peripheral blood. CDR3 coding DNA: TGTGCCAGCAGCCCGGACAGGGCAAATTCACCCCTCCACTTT. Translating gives CASSPDRANSPLHF.